These T cell receptor beta chains were read from a single sample in a study of blood T cell repertoires in COVID-19. Clones were sequenced by immunoSEQ multiplex PCR, and TCRdb holds only the in-frame ones, with some missing. The sample consists of about 91,000 clones, about 86% of them appearing once. The specimen sequenced was peripheral blood. Receptor source: a woman in her seventies with acute or convalescent COVID-19. Both conserved end residues are part of each CDR3. D genes are given only for firm matches. Rows may omit the clone size; those that give it use once, few, many or a size class.

>.|TRBJ2-3|TRBV29-1|.
TGCAGCGTTCTGTACACAGATACGCAGTATTTT
CSVLYTDTQYF
>TRBD2|TRBJ2-7|TRBV19|once
TGTGCCAGTAGTATTGGAACTAGCGGGGCCTACGAGCAGTACTTC
CASSIGTSGAYEQYF
>.|TRBJ1-1|TRBV30|.
TGTGCTCTTTTGGCGGGGCCCACTGAAGCTTTCTTT
CALLAGPTEAFF
>TRBD2|TRBJ2-7|TRBV13|once
TGTGCCAGCAGTCAGGCTAGCGGGACTTTATCCTACGAGCAGTACTTC
CASSQASGTLSYEQYF
>TRBD2|TRBJ2-3|TRBV7-2|.
TGTGCCAGCAGCTTAGCGTTAGGGCGGGGGGCAGATACGCAGTATTTT
CASSLALGRGADTQYF
>TRBD1|TRBJ1-4|TRBV24-1|.
TGTGCCACCAGACTCCGGGACAGGGATGAAAAACTGTTTTTT
CATRLRDRDEKLFF
>.|TRBJ1-1|TRBV2|.
TGTGCCAGCAGTGAGCGCAGGTCCGACAACACTGAAGCTTTCTTT
CASSERRSDNTEAFF
>.|TRBJ1-1|TRBV14|.
TGTGCCAGCAGCCACGGACAGTCCATCCTCCACGCTGAAGCTTTCTTT
CASSHGQSILHAEAFF
>.|TRBJ1-4|TRBV5-1|.
TGCGCCAGCAGCTTGGCTCGCCAGGGGACAGAAAAACTGTTTTTT
CASSLARQGTEKLFF
>TRBD2|TRBJ2-1|TRBV5-4|.
TGTGCCAGCAGCACACGGGGGGCCTACAATGAGCAGTTCTTC
CASSTRGAYNEQFF
>.|TRBJ1-5|TRBV7-8|once
TGTGCCAGCAGCTTACAAAACCGACAGTATAGCAATCAGCCCCAGCATTTT
CASSLQNRQYSNQPQHF
>TRBD1|TRBJ1-5|TRBV19|.
TGTGCCAGTAGAACGGGACAGGGGAACTTTCAGCCCCAGCATTTT
CASRTGQGNFQPQHF
>.|TRBJ1-4|TRBV15|.
TGTGCCACCAGCAGAATCAGGGGACATAACGAAAAACTGTTTTTT
CATSRIRGHNEKLFF
>TRBD1|TRBJ2-7|TRBV7-9|.
TGTGCCAGCAGGACTGGACAGGGGACCTACGAGCAGTACTTC
CASRTGQGTYEQYF
>TRBD2|TRBJ2-2|TRBV5-4|.
TGTGCCAGCAGCCCTGGAGGACTAGCGGGGGGTAACACCGGGGAGCTGTTTTTT
CASSPGGLAGGNTGELFF
>.|TRBJ2-7|TRBV19|few
TGTGCCAGTAGTATAGGCGGGTCAAGCTCCTACGAGCAGTACTTC
CASSIGGSSSYEQYF
>TRBD1|TRBJ2-1|TRBV7-3|.
TGTGCCAGCAGCTTGGGGACAGGGATCGAAAATGAGCAGTTCTTC
CASSLGTGIENEQFF
>.|TRBJ2-2|TRBV10-1|.
TGCGCCAGCACCCAGGACACTCGAACGGGCGGGGAGCTGTTTTTT
CASTQDTRTGGELFF
>TRBD2|TRBJ2-2|TRBV5-4|.
TGTGCCAGCAGCTTGAAGACTAGCGGGAGCGACACCGGGGAGCTGTTTTTT
CASSLKTSGSDTGELFF
>.|TRBJ1-5|TRBV28|.
TGTGCCAGCAGTCCACCCTCCGGGGGGCGGAATCAGCCCCAGCATTTT
CASSPPSGGRNQPQHF
>.|TRBJ1-2|TRBV4-2|.
TGTGCCAGCAGCAAACAGGGAAGTGGATATGGCTACACCTTC
CASSKQGSGYGYTF
>.|TRBJ1-5|TRBV27|.
TGTGCCAGCAGTGTCAGGGATAGCAATCAGCCCCAGCATTTT
CASSVRDSNQPQHF
>TRBD2|TRBJ2-3|TRBV6-5|.
TGTGCCAGCAGTTTACTAGCGGGAGGCACAGATACGCAGTATTTT
CASSLLAGGTDTQYF
>.|TRBJ2-5|TRBV6-5|.
TGTGCCAGCAGTTGGCGGGACTCCGGGGGAGAGACCCAGTACTTC
CASSWRDSGGETQYF
>TRBD1|TRBJ1-2|TRBV4-1|.
TGCGCCAGCAGCCAAGCCCCAAAGGACAGGGGGCCCGATGGCTACACCTTC
CASSQAPKDRGPDGYTF
>.|TRBJ2-3|TRBV10-1|.
TGCGCCAGCAGTGAGTTACGTGGGGGGGCCAGGAATACGCAGTATTTT
CASSELRGGARNTQYF